This section outlines one T cell receptor beta chain sequence together with its context. Original processing notes: Reference gene primer amplification gave estimated nucleated cell counts. Data came from immunoSEQ multiplex PCR; TCRdb stores just in-frame clones and leaves some out. For V, J and clone size, that table is used; D and trimming come from the DNA. The sample includes 200,000 to 250,000 clones, about 78% of them seen just once. The CDR3 is made up of 13 amino acids. The junction had 3 bases not matched to a gene; V was cut back by 10 bases and J by 0 bases. Germline loops: CDR1 MNHEY, CDR2 SVGAGI. The record originates from a study of blood T cell repertoires in COVID-19. Study background: Acute-phase and convalescent COVID-19 samples originated in the United States, Italy and Spain. The analysed material was cDNA or gDNA that came from T cells, B-cell-depleted T cells, or PBMCs.

The sequence came from a woman in her seventies with acute or convalescent COVID-19. The specimen was peripheral blood. This chain links TRBV6-5 with TRBJ2-5, with 9 bases identical to TRBD1. The CDR3 sequence: CATGQGYQETQYF. DNA for the CDR3: TGTGCCACAGGACAGGGGTACCAAGAGACCCAGTACTTC.